One T cell receptor beta chain is described in this entry. The antigen remains undetermined. The CDR3 length is 11 residues. With 1 base removed from V and 3 bases from J, the gap between germline ends came to 4 bases. In germline, CDR1 is GTSNPN, CDR2 SVGIG (reference sequence). TCRdb's table, derived via immunoSEQ multiplex PCR, lists solely in-frame clones and lacks some. Here the sample spans tens of thousands of clones, 94% being singletons. The data derive from a study of cytomegalovirus exposure and HLA in healthy donors. Regarding the study as a whole: High sensitivity and specificity were reportedly achieved when the classifier diagnosed cytomegalovirus status.

The chain carries TRBV30 and TRBJ2-7; D uncertain. Input material: PBMCs. The origin of this receptor is a young woman in good health and CMV-seronegative. The chain's CDR3 is CAWSADYEQYF. The CDR3, as DNA: TGTGCCTGGAGTGCAGACTACGAGCAGTACTTC.